This TCR beta chain came from a study of blood T cell repertoires in COVID-19. About the study: T cells, B-cell-depleted T cells, or PBMCs supplied cDNA or gDNA.

The length of the CDR3 is 14 residues. Germline lookup yields CDR1 LNHDA and CDR2 SQIVND (reference sequence). Trimming cost V 5 bases and J 2 bases, with 12 bases left between them. This clone was detected only once. Sequencing used immunoSEQ multiplex PCR; TCRdb keeps in-frame clones, though not all of them. Of about 48,000 clones listed, 77% are singletons. The receptor was isolated from a human donor with active or convalescent COVID-19. The donor label of this sample is uncertain. Sequencing was performed on peripheral blood. The chain carries TRBV19 and TRBJ1-1, with D tentatively TRBD1 (6 bases). CDR3 protein: CASSADRTNTEAFF. DNA for the CDR3: TGTGCCAGTAGTGCAGACAGGACAAACACTGAAGCTTTCTTT. Full variable domain (outside the CDR3, taken from reference TRBV19 and TRBJ1-1): DGGITQSPKYLFRKEGQNVTLSCEQNLNHDAMYWYRQDPGQGLRLIYYSQIVNDFQKGDIAEGYSVSREKKESFPLTVTSAQKNPTAFYLCASSADRTNTEAFFGQGTRLTVV.